A single sample gave rise to the 32 T cell receptor beta chains below, sequenced in a study of regulatory T cells in long-lasting Graves disease. Arm-PCR with iRepertoire HTBI primers amplified the CDR3 regions for these TCR beta libraries. Via MiXCR, TCRdb re-called the multiplex PCR reads, giving one row per CDR3 protein. The sample holds 400,000 or so distinct CDR3 sequences, around 20% seen once. Time point meaning: persistent/refractory GD, antithyroid drugs over 5 years with positive TRAb. Extracted RNA from PBMCs served as the source of the TCR library. The sequenced sample was peripheral blood mononuclear cells (PBMCs), obtained when the disease was refractory, from a patient treated with antithyroid drugs. The source is a female donor with Graves disease.

In its sample, this clonotype was seen many times. The chain carries TRBV12-3 or TRBV12-4 and TRBJ1-2, with a weak D call TRBD1 (5 bases). V lost 4 bases, J lost 2 bases, and 8 bases lay in between. The CDR3 is 13 amino acids. CDR3 DNA sequence: TGTGCCAGCAGTTCGGGGACGAACTATGGCTACACCTTC. Protein product: CASSSGTNYGYTF.

This clonotype was observed at least ten times. The chain carries TRBV7-2 and TRBJ1-2, with TRBD1 identical over 7 bases. Germline V gene data show CDR1 as SGHTA and CDR2 as FQGNSA. The length of the CDR3 is 15 residues. The V and J ends lost 4 bases and 4 bases, in that order; junction bases with no gene match: 9. CDR3 residues: CASSSRQGPLYGYTF. In DNA, the CDR3 is TGTGCCAGCAGCTCCCGACAGGGCCCCCTCTATGGCTACACCTTC. The whole variable domain, filled in from reference TRBV7-2 and TRBJ1-2, reads GAGVSQSPSNKVTEKGKDVELRCDPISGHTALYWYRQSLGQGLEFLIYFQGNSAPDKSGLPSDRFSAERTGGSVSTLTIQRTQQEDSAVYLCASSSRQGPLYGYTFGSGTRLTVV.

This clonotype was seen a few times. The chain employs TRBV2 and TRBJ1-5; D may be TRBD1 (5 bases). Germline V gene data show CDR1 as SNHLY and CDR2 as FYNNEI. The V gene lost 6 bases and the J gene lost 6 bases, with 15 bases spanning the gap. The CDR3 is 14 amino acids. The CDR3 reads CASRASGYSQPQHF. As DNA, the CDR3 is TGTGCCAGCAGGGCCTCAGGGTACAGTCAGCCCCAGCATTTT.

Many counts were recorded for this clonotype. The chain couples TRBV18 to TRBJ1-4, with D tentatively TRBD1 (5 bases). The V end lost 6 bases, the J end lost 1 base, and 12 bases lay between the germline ends. The CDR3 extends over 15 amino acids. Germline V lookup: CDR1 KGHSH, CDR2 LQKENI. DNA of the CDR3: TGTGCCAGCTCGACCAGGGATGGAACTAATGAAAAACTGTTTTTT. Its translation: CASSTRDGTNEKLFF.

This clonotype was observed at least ten times. The V and J genes are TRBV6-1 and TRBJ1-1; D remains ambiguous. Germline V gene lookup returns CDR1 MNHNS and CDR2 SASEGT. This CDR3 region has 12 residues. Trimming took 7 bases from V and 3 from J, leaving 9 bases between them. CDR3 loop: CASKRSHTEAFF. CDR3 bases: TGTGCCAGCAAGCGAAGTCACACTGAAGCTTTCTTT.

The V and J genes are TRBV27 and TRBJ1-1; TRBD1 aligns across 7 bases. The junction had 9 bases not matched to a gene; V was cut back by 9 bases and J by 2 bases. Germline assignment: CDR1 MNHEY and CDR2 SMNVEV (reference sequence). CDR3 length: 14 amino acids. The CDR3 loop is CASSYRGYNTEAFF. As DNA, the CDR3 is TGTGCCAGTTCTTACAGGGGCTATAACACTGAAGCTTTCTTT.

The rearrangement joins TRBV10-3 to TRBJ1-5; the D gene is possibly TRBD1 (5 bases). CDR3 length: 16 amino acids. V lost 0 bases and J 7 bases, leaving 16 bases between the germline ends. CDR1 and CDR2 (germline): ENHRY, SYGVKD. The CDR3 protein is CAISESTPGPGQPQHF. As DNA, the CDR3 is TGTGCCATCAGTGAGTCAACCCCGGGACCGGGGCAGCCCCAGCATTTT.

This clonotype was detected ten times or more. V usage is TRBV20-1 and J usage is TRBJ2-5; the D gene could be TRBD1 or TRBD2 (6 bases each). The V gene's germline CDR1 is DFQATT and CDR2 SNEGSKA (reference sequence). The ends were cut back, 6 bases at V and 5 bases at J, with 16 bases in the middle. This CDR3 region has 13 residues. The CDR3: CSAGAGPPETQYF. DNA of the CDR3: TGCAGTGCGGGGGCGGGGCCGCCGGAGACCCAGTACTTC.

This clonotype appeared many times. The chain couples TRBV28 to TRBJ2-5; 7 bases map to TRBD1. With 7 bases clipped from V and 5 bases from J, the junction kept 13 bases outside the gene matches. The CDR3 sequence is 15 residues long. Germline V gene sequence: CDR1 MDHEN, CDR2 SYDVKM. The DNA for the CDR3 is TGTGCCAGCAATGGTGTCAGGGGGTACGACGAGACCCAGTACTTC. Protein product: CASNGVRGYDETQYF.

The chain combines TRBV30 with TRBJ2-1; D possibly corresponds to TRBD2 (6 bases). The CDR3 length is 17 residues. Germline V gives CDR1 GTSNPN, CDR2 SVGIG (reference sequence). Trimming stripped 1 base from V and 2 bases from J, with 18 bases between. CDR3 nucleotides: TGTGCCTGGAGTGAAAGGCTAGCGAAAAACGCCTACAATGAGCAGTTCTTC. Its translation is CAWSERLAKNAYNEQFF.

This clonotype appeared a few times. The chain is built from TRBV20-1 and TRBJ1-3; 7 positions agree with TRBD1. The V gene's germline CDR1 is DFQATT and CDR2 SNEGSKA (reference sequence). This CDR3 is built from 14 residues. J lost 2 bases, V lost 3 bases, and 4 bases had no gene match. CDR3 protein: CSASRQGAGNTIYF. In nucleotides, the CDR3 is TGCAGTGCTAGTCGACAGGGAGCTGGAAACACCATATATTTT.

The chain carries TRBV7-9 and TRBJ1-1; TRBD1 agrees at 7 bases. CDR3 length equals 14 residues. J lost 3 bases, V lost 5 bases, and 6 bases had no gene match. Germline CDR1 and CDR2: SEHNR and FQNEAQ (reference sequence). CDR3 in DNA: TGTGCCAGCAGCGAAGGACAGGCCTACACTGAAGCTTTCTTT. Protein: CASSEGQAYTEAFF.

In this sample, this clonotype turned up a few times. This chain uses TRBV5-1 with TRBJ2-7; the D is unclear. The CDR3 loop spans 13 amino acids. Trimming pared 0 bases from V and 2 bases from J, leaving 6 bases between. Germline V lookup: CDR1 SGHRS, CDR2 YFSETQ. CDR3 in amino acids: CASSLDPAYEQYF. The DNA for the CDR3 is TGCGCCAGCAGCTTGGATCCCGCCTACGAGCAGTACTTC.

This chain joins TRBV3-1 and TRBJ1-6; the D gene is possibly TRBD1 (5 bases). This CDR3 is 16 amino acids long. Trimming took off 4 bases at V and 7 bases at J, with 17 bases between the two ends. Germline V gene lookup returns CDR1 LGHDT and CDR2 YNNKEL (reference sequence). Here the CDR3 DNA reads TGTGCCAGCAGCCCCCCCCTGGGGCTAGGGAATTCACCCCTCCACTTT. It encodes CASSPPLGLGNSPLHF.

This clonotype appeared many times. This chain joins TRBV29-1 and TRBJ2-7, with 9 nucleotides matching TRBD1. The ends lost 4 bases at V and 1 base at J; junction bases unmatched: 2. Germline CDR1 reads SQVTM; CDR2 reads ANQGSEA. The CDR3 has 13 residues. The CDR3 region has the DNA TGCAGCGTTGGAGACAGGGGGTCCTACGAGCAGTACTTC. This sequence encodes CSVGDRGSYEQYF.

Many counts were recorded for this clonotype. The V call is TRBV6-1, the J call TRBJ2-7; 10 nucleotides line up with TRBD1. V lost 6 bases to trimming and J lost 1 base; unmatched junction nucleotides: 6. This CDR3 has 15 residues. Germline CDR1 MNHNS, CDR2 SASEGT. The CDR3 is CASSIGTGASYEQYF. CDR3 coding DNA: TGTGCCAGCAGCATCGGGACAGGGGCTTCCTACGAGCAGTACTTC.

The chain recombines TRBV29-1 with TRBJ2-7, with 14 bases that match TRBD2. Germline CDR1 reads SQVTM; CDR2 reads ANQGSEA. J lost 0 bases, V lost 8 bases, and 24 bases had no gene match. CDR3 size: 21 residues. The chain's CDR3 is CSPEARLAGGPLSPYSYEQYF. The DNA for the CDR3 is TGCAGCCCTGAGGCCCGACTAGCGGGAGGGCCACTCTCCCCATACTCCTACGAGCAGTACTTC.

The chain employs TRBV20-1 and TRBJ2-7; D not resolved. V was clipped by 6 bases and J by 6 bases, with 21 bases between them. The CDR3 has 14 residues. CDR1 and CDR2 from the germline V gene are DFQATT and SNEGSKA (reference sequence). The CDR3 spells CSANEEATGGEQYF. The CDR3 DNA is TGCAGTGCCAATGAAGAAGCGACGGGCGGCGAGCAGTACTTC.

This clonotype was detected a few times. The CDR3 nucleotides read TGTGCCAGCAGTTCGACAGGGATTAGCAATCAGCCCCAGCATTTT. It yields the protein CASSSTGISNQPQHF. The rearrangement uses TRBV28 and TRBJ1-5; TRBD1 aligns across 7 bases. V was pared by 4 bases and J by 0 bases, with 3 bases of the junction left unmatched. This CDR3 has 15 residues. Germline V lookup: CDR1 MDHEN, CDR2 SYDVKM. Combining the CDR3 with reference TRBV28 and TRBJ1-5 gives the whole variable domain DVKVTQSSRYLVKRTGEKVFLECVQDMDHENMFWYRQDPGLGLRLIYFSYDVKMKEKGDIPEGYSVSREKKERFSLILESASTNQTSMYLCASSSTGISNQPQHFGDGTRLSIL.

This clonotype has a handful of counts. The rearrangement uses TRBV2 and TRBJ2-4; D might be TRBD1 (6 bases). V was pared by 7 bases and J by 6 bases, with 22 bases between. This CDR3 comprises 16 residues. CDR1 and CDR2 from the germline V gene are SNHLY and FYNNEI. CDR3 DNA: TGTGCCAGCATGTTGGGACACCTAACCCCAGGAAACATTCAGTACTTC. Translation gives CASMLGHLTPGNIQYF. Drawing the rest from reference TRBV2 and TRBJ2-4, the complete variable domain is EPEVTQTPSHQVTQMGQEVILRCVPISNHLYFYWYRQILGQKVEFLVSFYNNEISEKSEIFDDQFSVERPDGSNFTLKIRSTKLEDSAMYFCASMLGHLTPGNIQYFGAGTRLSVL.

The CDR3 spells CASSLTGGGMNTEAFF. In DNA form, the CDR3 reads TGTGCCAGCAGCTTAACGGGAGGGGGCATGAACACTGAAGCTTTCTTT. The V call is TRBV7-8, the J call TRBJ1-1, with TRBD1 matching 7 bases. The V segment lost 2 bases and the J segment 0 bases; nucleotides outside the gene matches: 6. CDR3 length: 16 residues. The germline V gene encodes CDR1 SGHVS and CDR2 FQNEAQ.

This clonotype was detected only a few times. This chain connects TRBV18 to TRBJ1-3; unclear D gene. The V end lost 2 bases, the J end lost 4 bases, and 15 bases lay between the germline ends. The CDR3 runs 16 residues. Germline V gene data show CDR1 as KGHSH and CDR2 as LQKENI. Written as DNA, the CDR3 is TGTGCCAGCTCACCAGGAGAAGCGGCCGGGGGAAACACCATATATTTT. This gives the protein CASSPGEAAGGNTIYF.

The chain recombines TRBV10-2 with TRBJ2-3, with TRBD1 as a possible D gene (6 bases). The CDR3 is made up of 15 amino acids. From germline, CDR1 is WSHSY and CDR2 SAAADI. V was trimmed by 7 bases and J by 0 bases, leaving 14 bases between them. The CDR3: CASIEGVISTDTQYF. The CDR3 nucleotides read TGCGCCAGCATCGAGGGGGTGATAAGCACAGATACGCAGTATTTT.

This clonotype was detected ten times or more. Written as DNA, the CDR3 is TGTGCCACCAGCAGAGATGGGACTAGCAACCAAGAGACCCAGTACTTC. This encodes CATSRDGTSNQETQYF. This sequence joins TRBV15 and TRBJ2-5; TRBD2 matches at 9 bases. The V segment lost 0 bases and the J segment 0 bases; nucleotides outside the gene matches: 2. Germline CDR1 is LNHNV and CDR2 is YYDKDF (reference sequence). The CDR3 consists of 16 residues.

This clonotype has a count of ten or more. DNA of the CDR3: TGTGCCAGCAGCTTATCCCTGGGAATGAACACTGAAGCTTTCTTT. Translated, it gives CASSLSLGMNTEAFF. The chain joins TRBV13 to TRBJ1-1; D not resolved. V was trimmed by 2 bases and J by 0 bases, leaving 10 bases between them. This CDR3 spans 15 amino acids. Germline V lookup: CDR1 PRHDT, CDR2 FYEKMQ (reference sequence).

The chain joins TRBV10-3 to TRBJ1-4; tentatively, D is TRBD1 (5 bases). V was shortened by 0 bases and J by 5 bases, with 13 bases between the two germline ends. Germline lookup yields CDR1 ENHRY and CDR2 SYGVKD. The CDR3 runs 16 residues. CDR3: CAISESNLRDNEKLFF. CDR3 DNA: TGTGCCATCAGTGAGTCAAACCTTCGGGACAATGAAAAACTGTTTTTT.

This clonotype came up a few times. The chain uses TRBV6-1 and TRBJ2-7, with D perhaps given as TRBD1 or TRBD2 (5 bases each). Trimming removed 5 bases from V and 0 bases from J, with 14 bases in between. Germline CDR1 MNHNS, CDR2 SASEGT. This CDR3 region has 15 residues. The CDR3 reads CASSKGRLISYEQYF. CDR3 nucleotides: TGTGCCAGCAGTAAGGGACGTCTGATCTCCTACGAGCAGTACTTC.

This clonotype showed up many times. The J gene is TRBJ1-2, the V gene TRBV29-1, with unresolved D. Germline V CDR1 and CDR2: SQVTM, ANQGSEA. V lost 4 bases and J lost 8, with 11 bases in between. CDR3 length: 11 residues. The CDR3 protein is CSVVVGRGYTF. The CDR3 DNA reads as TGCAGCGTTGTTGTGGGGAGAGGCTACACCTTC.

This clonotype was counted at least ten times. J is TRBJ2-7 and V is TRBV20-1; D gene uncertain. This CDR3 has 13 residues. Trimming left V 1 base short and J 6 bases short, with 13 bases between. Germline values: CDR1 DFQATT, CDR2 SNEGSKA (reference sequence). The CDR3 nucleotides read TGCAGTGCTAGAGGGGTCAGCGAGATCGAGCAGTACTTC. It is translated as CSARGVSEIEQYF.

This clonotype was found many times. The CDR3 sequence: CAWSTNSLEAFF. CDR3 coding DNA: TGTGCCTGGAGTACAAACAGCCTGGAAGCTTTCTTT. The V and J genes are TRBV30 and TRBJ1-1; unclear D gene. This CDR3 comprises 12 residues. The germline V gene has CDR1 GTSNPN and CDR2 SVGIG (reference sequence). Trimming pared 2 bases from V and 8 bases from J, leaving 12 bases between.

The V gene is TRBV6-1, the J gene TRBJ1-5; D is unresolved. This CDR3 region has 16 residues. CDR1 and CDR2 from the germline V gene are MNHNS and SASEGT. Between the trimmed V and J ends, which lost 6 bases and 0 bases, there was a span of 15 bases. CDR3 nucleotides: TGTGCCAGCAGAATATATGCAGATTATAGCAATCAGCCCCAGCATTTT. As protein: CASRIYADYSNQPQHF.

In this sample, this clonotype turned up many times. The chain recombines TRBV6-1 with TRBJ1-1, with 7 positions matching TRBD1. Losses at the gene ends were 6 bases for V and 6 bases for J; bases not matched to a gene: 7. The CDR3 length is 13 residues. CDR1 MNHNS and CDR2 SASEGT come from the germline V gene. The CDR3 bases are TGTGCCAGCAGCGTAGTACAGGGGCCTGAAGCTTTCTTT. Translating gives CASSVVQGPEAFF.